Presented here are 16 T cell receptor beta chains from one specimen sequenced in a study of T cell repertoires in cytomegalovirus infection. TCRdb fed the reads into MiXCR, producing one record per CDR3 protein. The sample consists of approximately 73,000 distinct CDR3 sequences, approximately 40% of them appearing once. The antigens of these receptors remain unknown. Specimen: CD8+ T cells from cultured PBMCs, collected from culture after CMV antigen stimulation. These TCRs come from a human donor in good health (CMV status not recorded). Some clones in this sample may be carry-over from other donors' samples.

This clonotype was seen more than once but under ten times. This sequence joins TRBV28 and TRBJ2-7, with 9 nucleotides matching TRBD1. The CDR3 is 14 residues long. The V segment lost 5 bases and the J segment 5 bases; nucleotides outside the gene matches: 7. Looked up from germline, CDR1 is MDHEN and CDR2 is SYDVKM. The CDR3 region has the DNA TGTGCCAGCAGTATATCGACAGGGGGTGACGAGCAGTACTTC. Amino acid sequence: CASSISTGGDEQYF.

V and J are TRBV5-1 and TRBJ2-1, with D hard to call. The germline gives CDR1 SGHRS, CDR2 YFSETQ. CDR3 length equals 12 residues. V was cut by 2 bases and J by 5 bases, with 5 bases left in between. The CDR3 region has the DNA TGCGCCAGCAGCTTTTACGACAATGAGCAGTTCTTC. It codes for CASSFYDNEQFF.

The CDR3 reads CASSPTGLAMHEQFF. Written as DNA, the CDR3 is TGTGCCAGCAGCCCCACGGGACTAGCGATGCATGAGCAGTTCTTC. The V gene is TRBV7-9, the J gene TRBJ2-1; 10 positions match TRBD2. J was trimmed by 8 bases and V by 5 bases; bases with no gene match: 9. The V gene's germline CDR1 is SEHNR and CDR2 FQNEAQ (reference sequence). The CDR3 totals 15 residues.

The CDR3 nucleotides read TGTGCCAGCAGCCAAGAACCACCCAGCAGACTGAACACTGAAGCTTTCTTT. Its protein product is CASSQEPPSRLNTEAFF. This chain links TRBV4-2 with TRBJ1-1; unclear D gene. Trimming pared 0 bases from V and 0 bases from J, leaving 14 bases between. The germline CDR1 and CDR2 sequences are LGHNA and YNFKEQ. This CDR3 is built from 17 residues.

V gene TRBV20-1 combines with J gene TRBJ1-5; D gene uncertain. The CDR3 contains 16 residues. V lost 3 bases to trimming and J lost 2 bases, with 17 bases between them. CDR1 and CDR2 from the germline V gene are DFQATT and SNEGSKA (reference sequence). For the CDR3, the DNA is TGCAGTGCTAGTGTCCTATGGTCGACGGGCAATCAGCCCCAGCATTTT. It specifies CSASVLWSTGNQPQHF.

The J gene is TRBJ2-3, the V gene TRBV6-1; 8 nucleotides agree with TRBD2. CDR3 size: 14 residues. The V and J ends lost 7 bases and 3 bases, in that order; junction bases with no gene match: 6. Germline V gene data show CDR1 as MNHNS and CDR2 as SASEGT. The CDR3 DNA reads TGTGCCAGCACCATTGGACTAGCAACAGATACGCAGTATTTT. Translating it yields CASTIGLATDTQYF.

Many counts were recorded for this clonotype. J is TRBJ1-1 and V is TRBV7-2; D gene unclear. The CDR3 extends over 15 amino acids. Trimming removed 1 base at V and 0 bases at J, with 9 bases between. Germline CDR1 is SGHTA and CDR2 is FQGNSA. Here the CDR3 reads CASSLGDTLNTEAFF. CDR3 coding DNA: TGTGCCAGCAGCTTAGGCGACACCTTGAACACTGAAGCTTTCTTT.

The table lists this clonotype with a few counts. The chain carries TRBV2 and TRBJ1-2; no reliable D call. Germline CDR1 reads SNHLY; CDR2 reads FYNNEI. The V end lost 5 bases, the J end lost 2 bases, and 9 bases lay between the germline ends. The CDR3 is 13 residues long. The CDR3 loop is CASSRSTNYGYTF. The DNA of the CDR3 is TGTGCCAGCAGTCGGTCCACAAACTATGGCTACACCTTC.

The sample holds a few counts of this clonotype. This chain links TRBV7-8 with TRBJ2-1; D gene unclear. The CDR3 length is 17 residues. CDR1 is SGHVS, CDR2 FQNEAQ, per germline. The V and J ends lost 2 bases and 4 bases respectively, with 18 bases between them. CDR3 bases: TGTGCCAGCAGCTTACCGAGGCAGGCGCCCTCTTACAATGAGCAGTTCTTC. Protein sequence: CASSLPRQAPSYNEQFF.

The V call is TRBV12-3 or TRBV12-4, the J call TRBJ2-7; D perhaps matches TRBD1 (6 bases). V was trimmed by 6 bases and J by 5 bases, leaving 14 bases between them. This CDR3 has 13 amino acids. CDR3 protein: CASSWTVVDEQYF. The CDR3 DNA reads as TGTGCCAGCAGCTGGACAGTTGTGGACGAGCAGTACTTC.

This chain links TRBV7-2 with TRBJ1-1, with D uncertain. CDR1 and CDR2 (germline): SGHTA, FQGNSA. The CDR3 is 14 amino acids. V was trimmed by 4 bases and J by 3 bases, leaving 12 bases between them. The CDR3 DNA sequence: TGTGCCAGCAGCTCGCACGGTGATTACACTGAAGCTTTCTTT. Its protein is CASSSHGDYTEAFF.

As DNA, the CDR3 is TGTGCCAGCAGCTTAGCACGGGGGGCGGCCTACGAGCAGTACTTC. It encodes CASSLARGAAYEQYF. This chain uses TRBV11-1 with TRBJ2-7; TRBD2 might be the D (7 bases). This CDR3 comprises 15 residues. Germline V gene sequence: CDR1 SGHAT, CDR2 FQDESV (reference sequence). The V end lost 0 bases, the J end lost 2 bases, and 11 bases lay between the germline ends.

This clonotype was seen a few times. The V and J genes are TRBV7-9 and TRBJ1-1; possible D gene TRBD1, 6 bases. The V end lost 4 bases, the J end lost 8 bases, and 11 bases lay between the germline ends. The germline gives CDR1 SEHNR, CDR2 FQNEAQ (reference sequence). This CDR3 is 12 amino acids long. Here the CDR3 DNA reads TGTGCCAGCAGCTCATCCGGGACAGAAGCTTTCTTT. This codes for CASSSSGTEAFF.

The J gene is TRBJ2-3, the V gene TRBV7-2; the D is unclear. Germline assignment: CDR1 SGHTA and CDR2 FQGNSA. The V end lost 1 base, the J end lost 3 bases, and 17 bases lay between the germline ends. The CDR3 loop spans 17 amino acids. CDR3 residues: CASSLEGSRLVTDTQYF. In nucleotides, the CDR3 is TGTGCCAGCAGCTTAGAAGGAAGTAGGTTGGTTACAGATACGCAGTATTTT.

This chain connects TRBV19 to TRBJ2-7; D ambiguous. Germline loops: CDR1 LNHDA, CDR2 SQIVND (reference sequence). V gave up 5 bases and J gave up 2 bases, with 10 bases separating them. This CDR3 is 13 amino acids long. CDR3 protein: CASSFQDTYEQYF. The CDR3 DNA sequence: TGTGCCAGTAGTTTCCAGGATACCTACGAGCAGTACTTC.

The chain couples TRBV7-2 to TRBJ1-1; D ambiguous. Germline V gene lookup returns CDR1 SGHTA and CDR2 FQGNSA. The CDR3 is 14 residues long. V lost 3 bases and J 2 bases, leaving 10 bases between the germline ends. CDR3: CASSFLEGNTEAFF. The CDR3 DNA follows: TGTGCCAGCAGCTTCTTGGAGGGTAACACTGAAGCTTTCTTT.